This T cell receptor (beta chain) was profiled in a study of shared clonotypes between healthy human individuals. Deep-level running was used for the assay. The method was immunoSEQ multiplex PCR; TCRdb's version includes in-frame clones alone and lacks a portion of them. The sample contains approximately 500,000 clones, more than 75% of which appear only once. Genomic DNA of unsorted samples came from around 90 million PBMCs. The CDR3 consists of 15 residues. Trimming shortened V by 2 bases and J by 0 bases, and 9 bases separated the two germline ends. Germline V gene sequence: CDR1 SGHNT, CDR2 YYREEE (reference sequence).

Material: PBMCs. The chain is built from TRBV5-4 and TRBJ2-1, with D tentatively TRBD1 (6 bases). This clonotype originated in a woman between 35 and 50 years old in good health. Some clones in this sample may be carry-over from other donors' samples. CDR3 region: CASSFGTNSYNEQFF. The CDR3, as DNA: TGTGCCAGCAGCTTCGGGACAAACTCCTACAATGAGCAGTTCTTC.